This T cell receptor (beta chain) emerged from a study of vaccination effects on CD4 cells after COVID-19. Across the whole study: The participants, recipients of two vaccine doses, got either BNT162b2 or mRNA-1273. General study findings and limits: Researchers reported few convalescent patients and no early post-infection timepoints in the study. By a late point after vaccination, infection- and vaccine-induced clones had shrunk markedly through clonal contraction.

The assay was immunoSEQ multiplex PCR, and TCRdb's table has in-frame clones only and misses some. The data show around 66,000 clones, around three quarters seen once. The CDR3 is 13 amino acids. V lost 4 bases and J lost 9, with 14 bases in between. Germline lookup yields CDR1 SGDLS and CDR2 YYNGEE. As concerns this clone: Its antigen remains unknown.

Antigen-specific CD4+ T cells were expanded (with viral peptide pools) by the ViraFEST assay ahead of sequencing. The culture ran for about eleven days before CD4+ T cells were isolated. All vaccine recipients tested negative for nucleocapsid antibodies and had never contracted SARS-CoV-2 infection. Cultivation was performed at a few million PBMC per well with around 9.3 IU/ml IL-2 and about 9.2 ug/ml peptides added. The clonotype was recovered from a human donor who received a COVID-19 vaccine. Sequenced material: CD4+ T cells from PBMCs cultured with HCoV-OC43 spike peptides, taken before COVID-19 vaccination. The subset: HCoV-OC43 spike overlapping peptide pool stimulation. The chain links TRBV9 to TRBJ1-3; maybe TRBD1 (6 bases). In DNA, the CDR3 is TGTGCCAGCAGCCCCTATACACAGGGCACCATATATTTT. It translates to CASSPYTQGTIYF.